Listed below are T cell receptor beta chains from one sample, sequenced in a study of T cells in Graves' hyperthyroidism and ophthalmopathy. MiXCR, run by TCRdb on the multiplex PCR reads, gives a single entry per CDR3 protein. Of approximately 370,000 distinct CDR3 sequences in the sample, roughly 17% are singletons; the top ten hold approximately 33%. The material sequenced was blood. The receptors here all came from a woman in her 30s with Graves' hyperthyroidism that later progressed to Graves' ophthalmopathy. CDR3s include the opening cysteine and the closing phenylalanine or tryptophan. A D gene is named only where the DNA matches it firmly. Expanded clones are given a class, and other clones once, few, many or no size at all.

j_call,v_call,d_call,clone_size,cdr3_aa,cdr3_nt
TRBJ2-7,TRBV5-1,.,.,CASSRGSLTAYEQYF,TGCGCCAGCAGCAGGGGGTCCCTTACGGCCTACGAGCAGTACTTC
TRBJ2-7,TRBV14,.,few,CASSQDGNGYYEQYF,TGTGCCAGCAGCCAAGATGGGAACGGCTACTACGAGCAGTACTTC
TRBJ2-7,TRBV28,.,many,CASSRTIGQYF,TGTGCCAGCAGTCGTACTATCGGGCAGTACTTC
TRBJ2-7,TRBV20-1,.,many,CSATRDTSYEQYF,TGCAGTGCCACCCGGGACACCTCCTACGAGCAGTACTTC
TRBJ2-3,TRBV7-2,.,.,CASSAPRDSASTDTQYF,TGTGCCAGCAGCGCCCCCCGGGACTCCGCTAGCACAGATACGCAGTATTTT
TRBJ2-1,TRBV5-1,.,many,CASSNPTRERWNEQFF,TGCGCCAGCAGCAACCCGACGAGGGAGCGATGGAATGAGCAGTTCTTC
TRBJ2-7,TRBV30,.,few,CAWKGFRSSYEQYF,TGTGCCTGGAAAGGTTTCAGGAGCTCCTACGAGCAGTACTTC
TRBJ1-1,TRBV19,.,.,CASSRAGAGNTEAFF,TGTGCCAGTAGTAGAGCGGGGGCAGGGAACACTGAAGCTTTCTTT
TRBJ2-1,TRBV11-3,.,.,CASSFVYNEQFF,TGTGCCAGCAGCTTCGTCTACAATGAGCAGTTCTTC
TRBJ2-7,TRBV27,TRBD1,.,CASSYRGTGYEQYF,TGTGCCAGCAGTTACAGGGGAACGGGCTACGAGCAGTACTTC
TRBJ1-2,TRBV5-1,.,.,CASSLDFGALYGCTF,TGCGCCAGCAGCTTGGATTTTGGGGCTTTATATGGCTGCACCTTC